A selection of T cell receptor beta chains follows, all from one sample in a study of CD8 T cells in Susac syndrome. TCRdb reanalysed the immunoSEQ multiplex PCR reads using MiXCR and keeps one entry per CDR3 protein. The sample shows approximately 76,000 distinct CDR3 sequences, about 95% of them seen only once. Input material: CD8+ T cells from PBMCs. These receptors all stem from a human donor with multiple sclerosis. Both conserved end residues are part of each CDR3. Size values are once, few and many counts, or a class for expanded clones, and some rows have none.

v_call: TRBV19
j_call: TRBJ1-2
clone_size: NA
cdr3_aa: CASSFVQGSGYTF

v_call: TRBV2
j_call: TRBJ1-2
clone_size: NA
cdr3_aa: CASRTGAGYTF

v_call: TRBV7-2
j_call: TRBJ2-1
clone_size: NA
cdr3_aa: CASSFERELHNEQFF

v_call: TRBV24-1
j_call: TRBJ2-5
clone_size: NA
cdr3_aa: CAAKDREETQYF

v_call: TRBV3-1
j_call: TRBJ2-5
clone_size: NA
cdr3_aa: CASSQGRQLQETQYF

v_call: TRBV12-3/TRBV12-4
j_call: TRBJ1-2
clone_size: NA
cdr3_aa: CASSLLDRPMPGPDNYGYTF

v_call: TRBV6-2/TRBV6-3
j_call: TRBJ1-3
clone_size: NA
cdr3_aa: CASTPERHRSGNTIYF

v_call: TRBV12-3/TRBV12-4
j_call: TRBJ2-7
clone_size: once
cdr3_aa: CASSLGTDSYEQYF

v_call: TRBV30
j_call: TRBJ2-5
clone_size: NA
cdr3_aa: CAWSPGTGGVQETQYF

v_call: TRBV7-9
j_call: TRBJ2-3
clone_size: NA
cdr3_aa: CASRQIVTDTQYF

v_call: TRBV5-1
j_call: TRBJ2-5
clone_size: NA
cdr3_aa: CASSQGRGAETQYF

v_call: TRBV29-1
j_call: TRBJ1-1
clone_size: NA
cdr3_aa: CSLPELSGGEAFF

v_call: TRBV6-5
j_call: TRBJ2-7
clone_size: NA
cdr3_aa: CASSYSTGTGFPYEQYF

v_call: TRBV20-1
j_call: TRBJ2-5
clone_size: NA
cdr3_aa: CSARERQGEETQYF

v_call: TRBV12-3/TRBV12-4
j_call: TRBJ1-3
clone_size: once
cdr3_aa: CAQVGGSGNTIYF

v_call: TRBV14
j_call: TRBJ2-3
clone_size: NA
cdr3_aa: CASSQDVGVAGTDTQYF

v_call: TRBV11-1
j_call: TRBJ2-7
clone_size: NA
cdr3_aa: CASSLRAGILPYEQYF

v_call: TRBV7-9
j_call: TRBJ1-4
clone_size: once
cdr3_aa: CASSLGAGKKLFF

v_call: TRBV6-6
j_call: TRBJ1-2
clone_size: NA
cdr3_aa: CASTDRVDYGYTF

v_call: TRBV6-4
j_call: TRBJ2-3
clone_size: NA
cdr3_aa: CASSDEASGGKDTQYF

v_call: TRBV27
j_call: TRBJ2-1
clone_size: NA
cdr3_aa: CASSGGEAPAYNEQFF

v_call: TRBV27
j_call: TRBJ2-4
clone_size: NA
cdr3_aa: CASSPPPPTKNIQYF

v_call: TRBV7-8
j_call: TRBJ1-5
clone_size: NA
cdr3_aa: CASSLERGMNQPQHF

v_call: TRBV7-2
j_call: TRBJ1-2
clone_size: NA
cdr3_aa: CASSRQSDGYTF

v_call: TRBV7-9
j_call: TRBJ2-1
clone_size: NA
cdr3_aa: CASSSLRDEQFF

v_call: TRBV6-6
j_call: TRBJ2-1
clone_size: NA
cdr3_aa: CASRRKDNEQFF

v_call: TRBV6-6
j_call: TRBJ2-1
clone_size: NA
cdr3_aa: CASSQLGENEQFF

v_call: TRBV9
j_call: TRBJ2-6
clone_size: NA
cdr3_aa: CASSGNLRSGANVLTF

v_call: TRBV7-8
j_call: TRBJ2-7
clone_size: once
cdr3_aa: CASSLPRSGDSYEQYF

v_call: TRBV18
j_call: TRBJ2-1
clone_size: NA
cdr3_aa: CASSPGPSGLTGNEQFF

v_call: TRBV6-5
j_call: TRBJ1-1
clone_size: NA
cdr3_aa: CASSSPVTEAFF

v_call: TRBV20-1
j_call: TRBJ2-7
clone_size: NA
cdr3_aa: CSAGDTASYEQYF

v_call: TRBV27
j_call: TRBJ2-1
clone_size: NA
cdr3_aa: CASSLWPSGEHGHNEQFF

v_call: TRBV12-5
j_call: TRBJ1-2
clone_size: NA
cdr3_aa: CASGLRTNYGYTF

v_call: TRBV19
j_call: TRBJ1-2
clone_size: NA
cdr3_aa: CASSADSSGYTF

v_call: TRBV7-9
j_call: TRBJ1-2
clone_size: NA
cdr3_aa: CASSLAPYGYTF

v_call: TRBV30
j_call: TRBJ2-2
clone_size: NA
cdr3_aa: CAWGERTGELFF

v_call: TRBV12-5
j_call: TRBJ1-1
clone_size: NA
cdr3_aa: CASGLVLGEAFF

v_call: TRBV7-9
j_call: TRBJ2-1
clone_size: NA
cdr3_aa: CASSPDGDEQFF

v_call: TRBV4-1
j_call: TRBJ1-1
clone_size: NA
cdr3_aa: CASSQEAGTGTNTEAFF

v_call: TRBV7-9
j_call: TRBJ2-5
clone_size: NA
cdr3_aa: CVWLGPGGTQYF

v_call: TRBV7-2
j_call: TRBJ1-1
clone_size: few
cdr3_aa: CASSIKAGQLNTEAFF

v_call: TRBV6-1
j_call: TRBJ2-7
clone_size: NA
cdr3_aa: CASSDGDTYEQYF

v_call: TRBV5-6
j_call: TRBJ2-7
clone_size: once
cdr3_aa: CASSGSGTGFHEQYF

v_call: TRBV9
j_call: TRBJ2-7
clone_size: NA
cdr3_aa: CASSVANPDRGGEQYF